Detailed here is one T cell receptor (beta chain). The antigen is undetermined. This entry comes from a study of post-analysis software for immune sequencing data. Across the study: In terms of disease course, relapsing-remitting, secondary progressive and progressive-relapsing multiple sclerosis were included. Notes on the study in general: Strong co-clustering by F measure was seen for same-batch samples. There were five or six TRBV segments more frequent in patients than controls, and TRBV5-6, TRBV5-1 and TRBV20-1 were among them.

The CDR3 has 16 amino acids. Germline assignment: CDR1 MGHRA and CDR2 YSYEKL. The junction had 9 bases not matched to a gene; V was cut back by 2 bases and J by 5 bases. Each TCR beta cDNA library carried unique molecular identifiers. A single record per CDR3 protein comes from TCRdb applying MiXCR to the PCR reads. The repertoire has about 560,000 distinct CDR3 sequences, around 40% of them found once; the top ten carry roughly 1.7%. The sequencing sample was made of blood. The clonotype was recovered from a girl aged 10-17 years with multiple sclerosis. This sequence joins TRBV4-1 and TRBJ1-2; 9 bases agree with TRBD1. CDR3 coding DNA: TGCGCCAGCAGCCAAACTCTAGCAGGACAGGGGTATGGCTACACCTTC. Encoded protein: CASSQTLAGQGYGYTF.